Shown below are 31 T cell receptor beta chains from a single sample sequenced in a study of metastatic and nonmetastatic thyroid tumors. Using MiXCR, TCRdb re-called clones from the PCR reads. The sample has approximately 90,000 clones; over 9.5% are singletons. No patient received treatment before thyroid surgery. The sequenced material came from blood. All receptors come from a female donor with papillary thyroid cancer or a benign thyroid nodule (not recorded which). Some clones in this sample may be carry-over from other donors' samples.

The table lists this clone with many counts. The CDR3 DNA is TGTGCCAGCAGTGAGATGAGACCACCAAATGAGCAGTTCTTC. Amino acids: CASSEMRPPNEQFF. The genes are TRBV2 and TRBJ2-1; D gene unclear. V lost 3 bases and J 7 bases, leaving 13 bases between the germline ends. CDR3 length: 14 residues. Germline CDR1 reads SNHLY; CDR2 reads FYNNEI.

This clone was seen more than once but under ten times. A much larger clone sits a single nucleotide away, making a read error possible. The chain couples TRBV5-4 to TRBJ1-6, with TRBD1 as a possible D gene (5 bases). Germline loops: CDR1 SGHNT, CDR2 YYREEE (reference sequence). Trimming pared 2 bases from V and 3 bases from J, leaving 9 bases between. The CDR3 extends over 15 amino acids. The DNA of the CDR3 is TGTGCCAGCAGCTTCCAGGGAGGCTATAATTCACCCCTCCACTTT. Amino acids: CASSFQGGYNSPLHF.

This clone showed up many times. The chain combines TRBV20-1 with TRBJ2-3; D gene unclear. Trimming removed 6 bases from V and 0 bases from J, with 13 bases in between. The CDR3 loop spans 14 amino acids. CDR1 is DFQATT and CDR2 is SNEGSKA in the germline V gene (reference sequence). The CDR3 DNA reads TGCAGTGCCAAGTCCCTTTATAGCACAGATACGCAGTATTTT. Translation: CSAKSLYSTDTQYF.

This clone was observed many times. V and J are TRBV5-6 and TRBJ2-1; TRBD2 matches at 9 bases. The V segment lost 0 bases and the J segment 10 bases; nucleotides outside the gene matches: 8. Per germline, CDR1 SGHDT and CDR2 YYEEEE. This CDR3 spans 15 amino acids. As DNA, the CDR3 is TGTGCCAGCAGCTTGGGGGCGGGAGGGCCAAAGGAGCAGTTCTTC. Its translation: CASSLGAGGPKEQFF.

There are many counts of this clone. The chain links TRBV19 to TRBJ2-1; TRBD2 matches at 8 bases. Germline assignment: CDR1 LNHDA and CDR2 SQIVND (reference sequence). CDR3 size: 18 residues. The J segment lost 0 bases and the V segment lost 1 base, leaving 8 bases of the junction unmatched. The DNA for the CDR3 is TGTGCCAGTAGTATAGGTAGGGGTAGCGGGGTCTCCTACAATGAGCAGTTCTTC. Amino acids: CASSIGRGSGVSYNEQFF.

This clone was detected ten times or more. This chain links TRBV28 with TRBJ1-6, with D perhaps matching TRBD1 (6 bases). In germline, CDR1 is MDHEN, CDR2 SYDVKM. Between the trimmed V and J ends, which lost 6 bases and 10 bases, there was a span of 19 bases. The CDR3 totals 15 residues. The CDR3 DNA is TGTGCCAGCAGCGGGCAGGGGTCTGGGGAATCACCCCTCCACTTT. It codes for CASSGQGSGESPLHF.

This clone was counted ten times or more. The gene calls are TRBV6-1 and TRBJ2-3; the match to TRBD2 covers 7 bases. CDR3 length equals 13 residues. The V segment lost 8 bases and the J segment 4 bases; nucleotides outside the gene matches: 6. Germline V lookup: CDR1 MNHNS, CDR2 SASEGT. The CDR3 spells CASGGSGADTQYF. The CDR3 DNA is TGTGCCAGCGGCGGGAGTGGGGCAGATACGCAGTATTTT.

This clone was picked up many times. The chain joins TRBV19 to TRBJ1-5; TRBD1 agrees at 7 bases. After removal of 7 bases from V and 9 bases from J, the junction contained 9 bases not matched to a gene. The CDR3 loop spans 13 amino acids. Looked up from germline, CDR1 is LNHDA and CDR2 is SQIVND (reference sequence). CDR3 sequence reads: CASTDRVQGPQHF. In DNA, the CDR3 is TGTGCCAGTACAGACAGGGTACAAGGGCCCCAGCATTTT. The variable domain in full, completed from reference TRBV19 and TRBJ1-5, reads DGGITQSPKYLFRKEGQNVTLSCEQNLNHDAMYWYRQDPGQGLRLIYYSQIVNDFQKGDIAEGYSVSREKKESFPLTVTSAQKNPTAFYLCASTDRVQGPQHFGDGTRLSIL.

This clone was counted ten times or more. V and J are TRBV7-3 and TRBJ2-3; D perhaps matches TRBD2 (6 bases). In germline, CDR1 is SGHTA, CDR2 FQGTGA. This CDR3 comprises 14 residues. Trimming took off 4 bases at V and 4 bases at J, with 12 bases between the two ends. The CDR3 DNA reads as TGTGCCAGCAGCTCGGGGGACCCGGCAGATACGCAGTATTTT. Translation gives CASSSGDPADTQYF.

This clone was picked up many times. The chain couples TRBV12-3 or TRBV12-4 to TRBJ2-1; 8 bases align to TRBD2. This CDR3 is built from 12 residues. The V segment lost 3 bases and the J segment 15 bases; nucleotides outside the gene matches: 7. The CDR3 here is CASSLSSGSSFF. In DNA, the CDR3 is TGTGCCAGCAGTTTGTCGAGCGGGAGTTCGTTCTTC.

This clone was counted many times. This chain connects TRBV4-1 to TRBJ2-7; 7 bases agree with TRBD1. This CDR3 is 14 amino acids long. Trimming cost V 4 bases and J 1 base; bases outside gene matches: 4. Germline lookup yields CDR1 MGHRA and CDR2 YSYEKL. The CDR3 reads CASSRPGQSYEQYF. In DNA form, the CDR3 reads TGCGCCAGCAGCCGCCCGGGACAGTCCTACGAGCAGTACTTC.

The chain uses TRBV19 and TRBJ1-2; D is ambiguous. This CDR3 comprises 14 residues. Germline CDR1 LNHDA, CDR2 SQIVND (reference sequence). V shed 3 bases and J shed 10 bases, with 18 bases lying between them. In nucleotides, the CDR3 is TGTGCCAGTAGTATCGGACGGGTGGACCATGTCTACACCTTC. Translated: CASSIGRVDHVYTF. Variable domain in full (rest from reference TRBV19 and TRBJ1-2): DGGITQSPKYLFRKEGQNVTLSCEQNLNHDAMYWYRQDPGQGLRLIYYSQIVNDFQKGDIAEGYSVSREKKESFPLTVTSAQKNPTAFYLCASSIGRVDHVYTFGSGTRLTVV.

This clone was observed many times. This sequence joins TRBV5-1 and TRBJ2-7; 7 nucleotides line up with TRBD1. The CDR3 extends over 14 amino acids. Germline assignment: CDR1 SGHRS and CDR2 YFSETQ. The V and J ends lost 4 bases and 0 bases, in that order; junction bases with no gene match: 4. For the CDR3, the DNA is TGCGCCAGCAGCCTCTGGGACAGCTCCTACGAGCAGTACTTC. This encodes CASSLWDSSYEQYF.

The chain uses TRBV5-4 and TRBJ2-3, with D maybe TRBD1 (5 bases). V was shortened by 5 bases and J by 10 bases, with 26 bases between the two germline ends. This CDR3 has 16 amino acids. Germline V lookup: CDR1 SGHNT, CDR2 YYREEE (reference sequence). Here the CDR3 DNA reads TGTGCCAGCAGTCTTGACCCCATCCTGAATCAAGGGGCGCAGTATTTT. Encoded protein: CASSLDPILNQGAQYF.

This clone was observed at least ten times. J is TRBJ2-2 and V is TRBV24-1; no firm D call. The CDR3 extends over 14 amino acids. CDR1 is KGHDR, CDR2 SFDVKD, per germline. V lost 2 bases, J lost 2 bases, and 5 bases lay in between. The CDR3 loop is CATSDSPNTGELFF. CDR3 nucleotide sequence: TGTGCCACCAGTGATTCCCCAAACACCGGGGAGCTGTTTTTT.

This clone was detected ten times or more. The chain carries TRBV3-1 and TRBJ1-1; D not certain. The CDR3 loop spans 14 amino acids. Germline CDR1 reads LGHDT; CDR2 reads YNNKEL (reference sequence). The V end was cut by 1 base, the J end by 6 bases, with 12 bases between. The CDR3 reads CASSQVFAGAEAFF. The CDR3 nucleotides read TGTGCCAGCAGCCAAGTATTCGCGGGCGCTGAAGCTTTCTTT.

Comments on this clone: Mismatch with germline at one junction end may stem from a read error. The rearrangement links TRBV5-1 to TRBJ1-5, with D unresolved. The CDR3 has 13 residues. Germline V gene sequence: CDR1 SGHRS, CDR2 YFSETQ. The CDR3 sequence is CAGREGVHHPQHF. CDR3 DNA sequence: TGCGCCGGCAGAGAGGGCGTGCATCATCCCCAGCATTTT.

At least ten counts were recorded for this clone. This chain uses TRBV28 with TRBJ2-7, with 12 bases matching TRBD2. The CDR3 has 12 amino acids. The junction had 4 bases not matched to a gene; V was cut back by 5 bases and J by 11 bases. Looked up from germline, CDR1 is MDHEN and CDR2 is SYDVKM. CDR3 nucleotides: TGTGCCAGCAGTACGACTAGCGGGAGTGAGTACTTC. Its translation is CASSTTSGSEYF.

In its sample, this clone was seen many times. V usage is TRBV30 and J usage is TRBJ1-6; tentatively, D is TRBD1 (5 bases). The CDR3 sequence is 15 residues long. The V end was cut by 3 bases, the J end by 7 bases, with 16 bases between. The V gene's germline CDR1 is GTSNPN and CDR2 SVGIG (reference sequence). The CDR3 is CAWRGVGQGNSPLHF. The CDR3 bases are TGTGCCTGGAGGGGTGTTGGGCAGGGCAATTCACCCCTCCACTTT.

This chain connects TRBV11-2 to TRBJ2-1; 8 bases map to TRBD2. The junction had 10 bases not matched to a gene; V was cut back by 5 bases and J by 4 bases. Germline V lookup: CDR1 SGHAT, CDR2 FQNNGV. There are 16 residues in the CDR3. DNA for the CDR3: TGTGCCAGCAGCACGCGAGGGGCGGGAGGATACAATGAGCAGTTCTTC. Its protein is CASSTRGAGGYNEQFF. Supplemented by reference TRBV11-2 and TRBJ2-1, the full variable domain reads EAGVAQSPRYKIIEKRQSVAFWCNPISGHATLYWYQQILGQGPKLLIQFQNNGVVDDSQLPKDRFSAERLKGVDSTLKIQPAKLEDSAVYLCASSTRGAGGYNEQFFGPGTRLTVL.

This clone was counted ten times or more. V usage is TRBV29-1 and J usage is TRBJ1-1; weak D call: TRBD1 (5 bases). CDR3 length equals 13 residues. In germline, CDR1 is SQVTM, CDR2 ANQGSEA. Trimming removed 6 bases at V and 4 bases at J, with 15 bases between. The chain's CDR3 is CSVFEGLSTEAFF. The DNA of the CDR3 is TGCAGCGTCTTTGAGGGGTTGAGCACTGAAGCTTTCTTT.

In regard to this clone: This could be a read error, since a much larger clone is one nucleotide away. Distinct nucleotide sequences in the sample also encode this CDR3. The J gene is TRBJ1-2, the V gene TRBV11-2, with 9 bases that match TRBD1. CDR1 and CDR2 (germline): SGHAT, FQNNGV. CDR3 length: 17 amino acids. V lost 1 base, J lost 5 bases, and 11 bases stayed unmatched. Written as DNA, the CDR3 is TGTGCCAGCAGCTTAGTTGCGAGGTGGACAGGGGAATATGGCTACACCTTC. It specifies CASSLVARWTGEYGYTF.

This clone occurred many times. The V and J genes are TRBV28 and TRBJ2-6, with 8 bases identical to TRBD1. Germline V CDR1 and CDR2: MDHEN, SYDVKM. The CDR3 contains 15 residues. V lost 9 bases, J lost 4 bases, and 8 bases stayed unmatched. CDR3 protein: CASAGGATGANVLTF. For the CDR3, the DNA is TGTGCCAGTGCAGGGGGCGCGACCGGGGCCAACGTCCTGACTTTC.

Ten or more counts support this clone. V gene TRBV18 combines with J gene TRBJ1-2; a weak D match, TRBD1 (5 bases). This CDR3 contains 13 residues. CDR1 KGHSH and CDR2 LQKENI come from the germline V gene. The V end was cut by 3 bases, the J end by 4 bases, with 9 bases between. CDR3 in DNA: TGTGCCAGCTCACCGGGACGGAGCTATGGCTACACCTTC. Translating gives CASSPGRSYGYTF. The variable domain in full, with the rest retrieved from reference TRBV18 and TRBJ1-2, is NAGVMQNPRHLVRRRGQEARLRCSPMKGHSHVYWYRQLPEEGLKFMVYLQKENIIDESGMPKERFSAEFPKEGPSILRIQQVVRGDSAAYFCASSPGRSYGYTFGSGTRLTVV.

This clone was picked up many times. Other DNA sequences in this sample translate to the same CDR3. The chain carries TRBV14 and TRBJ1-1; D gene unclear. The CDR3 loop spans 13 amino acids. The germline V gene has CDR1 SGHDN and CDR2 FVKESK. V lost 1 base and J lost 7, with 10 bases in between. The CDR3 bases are TGTGCCAGCAGCCAAGTTAATTTAAATGAAGCTTTCTTT. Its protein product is CASSQVNLNEAFF.

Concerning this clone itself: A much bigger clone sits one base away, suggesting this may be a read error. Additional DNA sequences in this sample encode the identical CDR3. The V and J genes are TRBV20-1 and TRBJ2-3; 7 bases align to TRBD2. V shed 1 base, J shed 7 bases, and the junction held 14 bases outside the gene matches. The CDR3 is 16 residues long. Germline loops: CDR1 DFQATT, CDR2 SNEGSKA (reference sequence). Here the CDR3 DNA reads TGCAGTGCTAGAGCTCCGGCGGCGGGAGAGGCAAATACGCAGTATTTT. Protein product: CSARAPAAGEANTQYF.

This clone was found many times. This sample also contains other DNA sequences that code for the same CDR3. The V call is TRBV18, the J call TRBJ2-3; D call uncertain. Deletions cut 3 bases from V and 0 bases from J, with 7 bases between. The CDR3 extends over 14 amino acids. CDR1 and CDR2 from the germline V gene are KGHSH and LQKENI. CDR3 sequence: CASSPRPSTDTQYF. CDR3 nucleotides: TGTGCCAGCTCACCCCGGCCGAGCACAGATACGCAGTATTTT.

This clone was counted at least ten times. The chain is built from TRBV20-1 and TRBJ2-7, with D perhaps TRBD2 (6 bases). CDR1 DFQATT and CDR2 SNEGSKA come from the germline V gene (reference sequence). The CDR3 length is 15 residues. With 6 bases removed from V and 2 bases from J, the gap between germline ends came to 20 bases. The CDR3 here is CSAQGRLAPTYEQYF. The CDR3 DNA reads TGCAGTGCCCAAGGTCGCCTAGCGCCTACCTACGAGCAGTACTTC.

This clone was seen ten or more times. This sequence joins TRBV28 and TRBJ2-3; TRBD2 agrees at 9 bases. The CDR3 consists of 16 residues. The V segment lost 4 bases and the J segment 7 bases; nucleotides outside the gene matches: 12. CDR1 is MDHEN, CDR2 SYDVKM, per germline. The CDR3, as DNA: TGTGCCAGCAGTTCCCCTCTAGCGGGATACAGAAATACGCAGTATTTT. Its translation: CASSSPLAGYRNTQYF.

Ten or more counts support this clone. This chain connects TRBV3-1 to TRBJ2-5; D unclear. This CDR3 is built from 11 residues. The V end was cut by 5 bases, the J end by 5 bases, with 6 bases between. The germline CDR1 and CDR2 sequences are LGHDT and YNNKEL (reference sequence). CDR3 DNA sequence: TGTGCCAGCAGCGCTCGGGAGACCCAGTACTTC. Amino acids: CASSARETQYF.

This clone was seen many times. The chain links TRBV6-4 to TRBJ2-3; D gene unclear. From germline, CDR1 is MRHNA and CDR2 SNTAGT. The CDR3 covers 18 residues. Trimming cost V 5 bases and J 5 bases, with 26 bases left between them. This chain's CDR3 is CASSQPEETFVRKDTQYF. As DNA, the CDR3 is TGTGCCAGCAGTCAACCAGAGGAAACTTTCGTACGAAAAGATACGCAGTATTTT.